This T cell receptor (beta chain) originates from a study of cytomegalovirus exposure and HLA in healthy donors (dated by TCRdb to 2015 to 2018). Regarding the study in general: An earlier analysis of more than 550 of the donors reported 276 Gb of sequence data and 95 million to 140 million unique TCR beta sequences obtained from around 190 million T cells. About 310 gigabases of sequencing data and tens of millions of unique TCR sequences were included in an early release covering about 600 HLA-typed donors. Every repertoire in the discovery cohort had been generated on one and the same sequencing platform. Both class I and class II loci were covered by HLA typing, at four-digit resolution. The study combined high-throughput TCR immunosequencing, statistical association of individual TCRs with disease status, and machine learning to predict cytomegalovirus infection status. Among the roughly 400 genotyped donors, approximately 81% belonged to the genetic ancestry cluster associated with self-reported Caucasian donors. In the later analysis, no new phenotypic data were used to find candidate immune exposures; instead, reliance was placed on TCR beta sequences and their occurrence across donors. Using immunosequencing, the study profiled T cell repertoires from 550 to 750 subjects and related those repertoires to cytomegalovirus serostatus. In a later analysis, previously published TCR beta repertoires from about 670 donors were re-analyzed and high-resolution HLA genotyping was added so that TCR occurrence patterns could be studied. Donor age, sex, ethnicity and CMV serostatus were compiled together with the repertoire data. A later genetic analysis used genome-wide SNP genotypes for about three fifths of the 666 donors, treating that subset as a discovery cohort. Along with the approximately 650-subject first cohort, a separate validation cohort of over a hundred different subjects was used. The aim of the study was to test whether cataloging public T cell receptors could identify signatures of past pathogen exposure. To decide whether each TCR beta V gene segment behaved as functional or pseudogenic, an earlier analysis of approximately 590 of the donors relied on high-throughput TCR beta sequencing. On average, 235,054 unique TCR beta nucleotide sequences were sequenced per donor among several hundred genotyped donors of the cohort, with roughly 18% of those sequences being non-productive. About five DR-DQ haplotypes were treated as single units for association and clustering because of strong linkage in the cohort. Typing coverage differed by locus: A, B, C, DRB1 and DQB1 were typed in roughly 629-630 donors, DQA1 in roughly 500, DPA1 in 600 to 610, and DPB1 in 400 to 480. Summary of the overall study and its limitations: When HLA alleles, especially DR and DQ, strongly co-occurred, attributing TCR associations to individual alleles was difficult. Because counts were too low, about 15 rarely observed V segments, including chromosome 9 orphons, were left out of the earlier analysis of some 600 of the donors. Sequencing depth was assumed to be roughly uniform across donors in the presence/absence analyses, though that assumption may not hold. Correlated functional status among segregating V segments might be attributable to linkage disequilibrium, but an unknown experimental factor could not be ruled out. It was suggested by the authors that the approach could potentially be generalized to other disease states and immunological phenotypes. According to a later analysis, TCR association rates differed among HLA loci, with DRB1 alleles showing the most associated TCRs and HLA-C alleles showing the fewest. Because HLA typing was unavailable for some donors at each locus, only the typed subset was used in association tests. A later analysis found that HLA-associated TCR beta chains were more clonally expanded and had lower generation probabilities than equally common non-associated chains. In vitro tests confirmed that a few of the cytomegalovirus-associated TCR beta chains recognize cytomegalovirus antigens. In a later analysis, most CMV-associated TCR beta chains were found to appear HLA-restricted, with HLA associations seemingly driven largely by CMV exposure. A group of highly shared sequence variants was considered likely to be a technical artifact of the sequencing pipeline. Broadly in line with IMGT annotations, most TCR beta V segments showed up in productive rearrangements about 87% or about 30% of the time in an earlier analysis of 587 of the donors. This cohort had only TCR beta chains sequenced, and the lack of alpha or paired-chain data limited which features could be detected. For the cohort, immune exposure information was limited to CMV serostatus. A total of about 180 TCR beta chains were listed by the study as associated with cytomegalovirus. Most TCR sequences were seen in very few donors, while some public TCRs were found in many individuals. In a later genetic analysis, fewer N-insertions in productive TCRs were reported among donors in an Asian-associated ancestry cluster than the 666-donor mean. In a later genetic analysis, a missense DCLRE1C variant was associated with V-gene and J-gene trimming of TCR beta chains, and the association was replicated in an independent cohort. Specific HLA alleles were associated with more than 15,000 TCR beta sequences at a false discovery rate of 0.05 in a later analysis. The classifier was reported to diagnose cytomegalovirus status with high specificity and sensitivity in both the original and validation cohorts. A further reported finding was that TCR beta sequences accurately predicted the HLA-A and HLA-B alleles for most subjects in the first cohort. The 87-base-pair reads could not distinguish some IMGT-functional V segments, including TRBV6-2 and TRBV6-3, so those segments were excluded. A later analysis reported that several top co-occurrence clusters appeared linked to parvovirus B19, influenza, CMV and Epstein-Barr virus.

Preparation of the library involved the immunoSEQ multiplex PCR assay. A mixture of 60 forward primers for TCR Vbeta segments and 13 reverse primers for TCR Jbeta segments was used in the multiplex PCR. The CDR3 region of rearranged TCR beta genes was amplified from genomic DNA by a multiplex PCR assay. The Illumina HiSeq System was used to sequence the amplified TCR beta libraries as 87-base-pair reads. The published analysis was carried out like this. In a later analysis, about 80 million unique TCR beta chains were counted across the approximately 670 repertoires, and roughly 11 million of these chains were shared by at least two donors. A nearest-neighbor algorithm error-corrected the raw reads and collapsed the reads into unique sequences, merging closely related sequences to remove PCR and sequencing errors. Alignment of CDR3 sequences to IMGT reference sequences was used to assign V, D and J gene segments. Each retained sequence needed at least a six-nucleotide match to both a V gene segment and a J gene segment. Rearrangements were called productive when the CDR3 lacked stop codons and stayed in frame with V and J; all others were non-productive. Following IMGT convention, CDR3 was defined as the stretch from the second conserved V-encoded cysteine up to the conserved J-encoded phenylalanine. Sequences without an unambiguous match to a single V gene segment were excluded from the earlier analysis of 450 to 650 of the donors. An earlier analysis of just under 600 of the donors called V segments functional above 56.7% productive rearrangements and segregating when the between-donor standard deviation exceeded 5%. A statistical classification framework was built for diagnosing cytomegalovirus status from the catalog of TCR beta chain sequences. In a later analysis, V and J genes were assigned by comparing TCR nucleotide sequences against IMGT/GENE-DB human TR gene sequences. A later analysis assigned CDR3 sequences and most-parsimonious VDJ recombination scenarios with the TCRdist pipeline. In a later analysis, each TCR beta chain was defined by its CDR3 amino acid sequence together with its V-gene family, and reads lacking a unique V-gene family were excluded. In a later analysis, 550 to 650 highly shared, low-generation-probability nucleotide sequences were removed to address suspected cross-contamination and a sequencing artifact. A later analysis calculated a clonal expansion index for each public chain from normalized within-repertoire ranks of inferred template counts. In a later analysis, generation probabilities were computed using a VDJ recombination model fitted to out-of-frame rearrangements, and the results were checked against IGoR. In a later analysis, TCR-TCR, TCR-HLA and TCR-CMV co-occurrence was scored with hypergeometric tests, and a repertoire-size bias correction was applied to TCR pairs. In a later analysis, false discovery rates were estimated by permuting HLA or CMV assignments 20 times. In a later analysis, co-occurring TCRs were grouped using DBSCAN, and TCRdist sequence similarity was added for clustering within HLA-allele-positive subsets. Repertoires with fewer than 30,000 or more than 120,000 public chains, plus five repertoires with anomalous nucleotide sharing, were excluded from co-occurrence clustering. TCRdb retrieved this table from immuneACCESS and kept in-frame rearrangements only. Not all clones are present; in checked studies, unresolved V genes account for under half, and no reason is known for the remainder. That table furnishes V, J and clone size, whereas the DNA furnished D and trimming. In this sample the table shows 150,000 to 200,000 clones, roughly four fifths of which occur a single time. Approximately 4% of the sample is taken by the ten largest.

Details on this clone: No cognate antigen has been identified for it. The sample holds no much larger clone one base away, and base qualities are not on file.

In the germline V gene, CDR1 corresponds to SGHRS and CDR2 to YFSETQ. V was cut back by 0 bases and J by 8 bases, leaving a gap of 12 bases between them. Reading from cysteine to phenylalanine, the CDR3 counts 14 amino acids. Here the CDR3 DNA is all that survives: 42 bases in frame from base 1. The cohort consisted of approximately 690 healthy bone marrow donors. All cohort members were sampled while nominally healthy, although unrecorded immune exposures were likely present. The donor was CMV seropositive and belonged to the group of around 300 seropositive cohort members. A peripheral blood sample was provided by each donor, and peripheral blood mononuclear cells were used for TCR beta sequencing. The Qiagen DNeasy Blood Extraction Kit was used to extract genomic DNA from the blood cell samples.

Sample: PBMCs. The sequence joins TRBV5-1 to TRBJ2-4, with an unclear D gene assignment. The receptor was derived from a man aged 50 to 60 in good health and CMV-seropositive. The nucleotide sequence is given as TGCGCCAGCAGCTTGGTCCATCAGATGGACATTCAGTACTTC. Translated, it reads CASSLVHQMDIQYF.